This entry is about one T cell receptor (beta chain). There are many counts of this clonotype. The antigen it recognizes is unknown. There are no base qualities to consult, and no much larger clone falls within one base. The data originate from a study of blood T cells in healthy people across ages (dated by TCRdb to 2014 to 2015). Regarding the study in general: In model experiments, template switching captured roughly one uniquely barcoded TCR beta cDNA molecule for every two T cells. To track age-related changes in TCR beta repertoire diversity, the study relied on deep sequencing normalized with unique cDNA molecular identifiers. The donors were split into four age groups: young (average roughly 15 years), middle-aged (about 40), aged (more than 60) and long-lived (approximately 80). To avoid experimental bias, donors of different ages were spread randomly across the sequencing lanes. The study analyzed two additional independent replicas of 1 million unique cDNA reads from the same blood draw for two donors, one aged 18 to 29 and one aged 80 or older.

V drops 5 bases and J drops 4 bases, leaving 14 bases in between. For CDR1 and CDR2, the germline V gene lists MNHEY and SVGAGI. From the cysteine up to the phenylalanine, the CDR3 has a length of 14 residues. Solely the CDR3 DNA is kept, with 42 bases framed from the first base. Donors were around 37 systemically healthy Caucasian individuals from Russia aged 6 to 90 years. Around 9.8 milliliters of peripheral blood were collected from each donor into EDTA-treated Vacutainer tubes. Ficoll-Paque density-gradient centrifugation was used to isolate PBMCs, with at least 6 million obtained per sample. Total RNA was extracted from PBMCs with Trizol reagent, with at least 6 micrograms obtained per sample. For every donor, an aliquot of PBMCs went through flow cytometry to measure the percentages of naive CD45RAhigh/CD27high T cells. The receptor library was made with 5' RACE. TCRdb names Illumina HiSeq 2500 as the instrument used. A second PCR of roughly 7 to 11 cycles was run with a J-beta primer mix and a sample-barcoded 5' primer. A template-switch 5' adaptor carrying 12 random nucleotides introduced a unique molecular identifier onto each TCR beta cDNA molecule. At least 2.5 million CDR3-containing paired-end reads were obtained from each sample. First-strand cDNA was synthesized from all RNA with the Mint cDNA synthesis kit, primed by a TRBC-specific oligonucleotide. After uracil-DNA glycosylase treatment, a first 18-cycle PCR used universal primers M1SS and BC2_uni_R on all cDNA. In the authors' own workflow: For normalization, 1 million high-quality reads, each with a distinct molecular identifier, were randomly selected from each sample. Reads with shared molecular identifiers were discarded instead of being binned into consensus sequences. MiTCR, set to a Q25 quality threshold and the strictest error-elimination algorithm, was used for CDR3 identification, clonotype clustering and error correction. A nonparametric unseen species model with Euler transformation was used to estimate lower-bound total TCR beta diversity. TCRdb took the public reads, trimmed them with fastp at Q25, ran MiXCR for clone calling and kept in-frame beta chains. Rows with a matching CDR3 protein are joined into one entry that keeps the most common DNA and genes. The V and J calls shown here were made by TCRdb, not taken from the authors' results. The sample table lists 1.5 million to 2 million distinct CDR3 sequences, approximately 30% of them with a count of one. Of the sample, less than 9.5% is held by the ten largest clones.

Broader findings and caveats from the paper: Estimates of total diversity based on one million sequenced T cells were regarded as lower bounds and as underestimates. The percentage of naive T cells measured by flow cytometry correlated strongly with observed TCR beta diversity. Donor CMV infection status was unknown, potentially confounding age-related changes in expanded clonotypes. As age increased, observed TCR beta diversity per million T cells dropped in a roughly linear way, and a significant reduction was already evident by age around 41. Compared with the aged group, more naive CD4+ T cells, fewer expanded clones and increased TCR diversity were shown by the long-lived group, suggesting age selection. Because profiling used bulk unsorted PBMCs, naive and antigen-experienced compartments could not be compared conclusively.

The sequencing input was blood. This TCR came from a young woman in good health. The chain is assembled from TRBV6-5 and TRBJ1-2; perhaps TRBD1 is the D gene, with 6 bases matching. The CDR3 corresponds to CASSIGGHSYGYTF. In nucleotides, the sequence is TGTGCCAGCAGTATAGGGGGACATAGCTATGGCTACACCTTC.